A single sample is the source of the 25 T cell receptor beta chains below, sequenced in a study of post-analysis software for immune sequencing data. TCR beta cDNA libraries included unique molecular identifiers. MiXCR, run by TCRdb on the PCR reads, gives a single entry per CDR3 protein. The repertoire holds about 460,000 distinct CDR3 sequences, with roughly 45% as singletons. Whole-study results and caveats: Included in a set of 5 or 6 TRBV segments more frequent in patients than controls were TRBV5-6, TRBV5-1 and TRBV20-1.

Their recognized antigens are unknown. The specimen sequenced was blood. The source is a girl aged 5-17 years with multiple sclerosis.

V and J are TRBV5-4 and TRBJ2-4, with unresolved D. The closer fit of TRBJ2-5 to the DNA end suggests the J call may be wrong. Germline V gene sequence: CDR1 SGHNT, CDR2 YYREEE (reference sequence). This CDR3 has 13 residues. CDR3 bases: TGTGCCAGCAGCTTGCCTAGTCAAGAGACCCAGTACTTC. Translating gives CASSLPSQETQYF.

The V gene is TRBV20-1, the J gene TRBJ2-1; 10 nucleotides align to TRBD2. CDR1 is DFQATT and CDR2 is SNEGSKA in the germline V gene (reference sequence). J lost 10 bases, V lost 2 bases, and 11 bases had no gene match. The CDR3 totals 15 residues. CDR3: CSARSGTSVSVEQFF. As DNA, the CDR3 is TGCAGTGCTAGATCCGGGACTAGCGTGTCTGTGGAGCAGTTCTTC.

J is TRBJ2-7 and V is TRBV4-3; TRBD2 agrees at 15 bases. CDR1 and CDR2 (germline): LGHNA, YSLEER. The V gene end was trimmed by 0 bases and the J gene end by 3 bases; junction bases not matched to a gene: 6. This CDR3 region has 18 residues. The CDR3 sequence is CASSQDRTSGRGNYEQYF. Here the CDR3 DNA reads TGCGCCAGCAGCCAAGATCGGACTAGCGGGAGGGGAAACTACGAGCAGTACTTC.

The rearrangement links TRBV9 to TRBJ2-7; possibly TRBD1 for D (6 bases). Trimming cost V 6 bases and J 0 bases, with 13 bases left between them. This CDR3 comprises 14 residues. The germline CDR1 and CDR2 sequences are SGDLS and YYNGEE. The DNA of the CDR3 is TGTGCCAGCACCCCCGGACAGAACTCCTACGAGCAGTACTTC. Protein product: CASTPGQNSYEQYF.

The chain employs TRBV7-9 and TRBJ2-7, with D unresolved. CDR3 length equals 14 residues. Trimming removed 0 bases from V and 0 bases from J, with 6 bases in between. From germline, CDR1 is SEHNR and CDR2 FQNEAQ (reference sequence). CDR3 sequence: CASSLARSSYEQYF. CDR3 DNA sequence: TGTGCCAGCAGCTTAGCTCGTAGCTCCTACGAGCAGTACTTC.

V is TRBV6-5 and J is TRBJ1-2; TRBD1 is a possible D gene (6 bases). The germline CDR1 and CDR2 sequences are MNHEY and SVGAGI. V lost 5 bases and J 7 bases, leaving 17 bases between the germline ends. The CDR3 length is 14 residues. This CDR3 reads CASSAQGKRTGYTF. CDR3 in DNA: TGTGCCAGCAGTGCACAGGGTAAGAGAACTGGCTACACCTTC.

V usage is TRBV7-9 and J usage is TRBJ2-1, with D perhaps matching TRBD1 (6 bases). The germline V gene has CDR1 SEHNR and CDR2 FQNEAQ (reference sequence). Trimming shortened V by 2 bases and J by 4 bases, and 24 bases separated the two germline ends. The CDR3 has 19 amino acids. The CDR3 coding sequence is TGTGCCAGCAGCTTAAAGTCGAGGGCCCTCTCAGGGGTTTACAATGAGCAGTTCTTC. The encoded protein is CASSLKSRALSGVYNEQFF.

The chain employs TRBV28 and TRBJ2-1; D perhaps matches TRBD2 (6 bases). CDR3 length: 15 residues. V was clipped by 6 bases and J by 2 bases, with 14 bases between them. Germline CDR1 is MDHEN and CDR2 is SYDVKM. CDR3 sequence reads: CASRSREETYNEQFF. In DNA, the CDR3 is TGTGCCAGCAGATCTAGGGAGGAAACCTACAATGAGCAGTTCTTC. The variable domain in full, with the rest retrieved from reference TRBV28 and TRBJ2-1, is DVKVTQSSRYLVKRTGEKVFLECVQDMDHENMFWYRQDPGLGLRLIYFSYDVKMKEKGDIPEGYSVSREKKERFSLILESASTNQTSMYLCASRSREETYNEQFFGPGTRLTVL.

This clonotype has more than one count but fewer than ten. CDR3 DNA: TGCAGCTCCTCGGGGGCAGCACAAGAGACCCAGTACTTC. It encodes CSSSGAAQETQYF. This rearrangement joins TRBV29-1 to TRBJ2-5; D may be TRBD1 or TRBD2 (6 bases each). The CDR3 loop spans 13 amino acids. V lost 8 bases and J 2 bases, leaving 15 bases between the germline ends. Germline CDR1 reads SQVTM; CDR2 reads ANQGSEA. The entire variable domain, with the rest obtained from reference TRBV29-1 and TRBJ2-5, is as follows: SAVISQKPSRDICQRGTSLTIQCQVDSQVTMMFWYRQQPGQSLTLIATANQGSEATYESGFVIDKFPISRPNLTFSTLTVSNMSPEDSSIYLCSSSGAAQETQYFGPGTRLLVL.

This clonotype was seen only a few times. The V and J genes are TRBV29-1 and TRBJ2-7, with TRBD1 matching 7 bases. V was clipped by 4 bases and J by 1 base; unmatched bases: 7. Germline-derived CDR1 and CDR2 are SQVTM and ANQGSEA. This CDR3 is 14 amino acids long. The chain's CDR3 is CSVALYRGSYEQYF. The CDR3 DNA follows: TGCAGCGTTGCTTTGTACAGGGGTTCCTACGAGCAGTACTTC.

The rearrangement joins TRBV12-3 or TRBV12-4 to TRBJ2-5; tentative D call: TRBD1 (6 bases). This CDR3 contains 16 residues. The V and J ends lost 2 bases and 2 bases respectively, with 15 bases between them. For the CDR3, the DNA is TGTGCCAGCAGTTTATTGTCTATGAGGGGGCAAGAGACCCAGTACTTC. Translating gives CASSLLSMRGQETQYF.

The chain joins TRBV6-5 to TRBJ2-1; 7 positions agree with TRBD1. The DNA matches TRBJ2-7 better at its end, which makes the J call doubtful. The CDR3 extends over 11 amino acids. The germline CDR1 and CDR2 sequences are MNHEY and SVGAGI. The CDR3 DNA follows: TGTGCCAGCAAGGGGGCAGGGGAGCAGTACTTC. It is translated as CASKGAGEQYF.

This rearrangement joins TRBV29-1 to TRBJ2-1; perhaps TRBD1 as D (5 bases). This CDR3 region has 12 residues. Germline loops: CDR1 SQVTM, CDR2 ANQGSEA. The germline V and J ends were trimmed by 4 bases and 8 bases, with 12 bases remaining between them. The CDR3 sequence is CSVVDRNDEQFF. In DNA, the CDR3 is TGCAGCGTTGTAGACAGAAACGATGAGCAGTTCTTC.

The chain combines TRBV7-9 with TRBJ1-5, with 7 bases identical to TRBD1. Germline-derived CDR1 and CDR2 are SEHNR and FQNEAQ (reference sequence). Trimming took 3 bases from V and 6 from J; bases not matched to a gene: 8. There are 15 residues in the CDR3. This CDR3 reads CASSFGGGLTQPQHF. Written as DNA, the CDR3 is TGTGCCAGCAGCTTTGGAGGGGGCCTGACTCAGCCCCAGCATTTT.

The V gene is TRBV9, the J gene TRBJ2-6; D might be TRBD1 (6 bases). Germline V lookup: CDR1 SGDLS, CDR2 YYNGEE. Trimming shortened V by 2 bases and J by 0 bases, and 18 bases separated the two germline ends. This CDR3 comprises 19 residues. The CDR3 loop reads CASSVPSGHLISGANVLTF. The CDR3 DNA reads TGTGCCAGCAGCGTCCCTTCGGGACACTTGATCTCTGGGGCCAACGTCCTGACTTTC.

The CDR3 DNA is TGTGCCAGCGGCGCCGTGTGGAAGGGCACAGATACGCAGTATTTT. Protein product: CASGAVWKGTDTQYF. The chain is built from TRBV7-9 and TRBJ2-3; no clear D. Germline CDR1 SEHNR, CDR2 FQNEAQ (reference sequence). This CDR3 contains 15 residues. V lost 8 bases and J lost 1, with 16 bases in between.

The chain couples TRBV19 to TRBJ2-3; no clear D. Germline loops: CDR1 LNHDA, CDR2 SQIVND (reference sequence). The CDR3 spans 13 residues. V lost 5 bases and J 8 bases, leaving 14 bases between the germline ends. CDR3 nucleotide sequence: TGTGCCAGTAGTGTCCTTGGACCCGGTACGCAGTATTTT. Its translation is CASSVLGPGTQYF.

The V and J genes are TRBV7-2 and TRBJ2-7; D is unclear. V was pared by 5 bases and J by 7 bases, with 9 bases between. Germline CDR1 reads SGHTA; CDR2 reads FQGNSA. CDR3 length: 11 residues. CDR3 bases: TGTGCCAGCAGCCAGAAAACGGAGCAGTACTTC. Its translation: CASSQKTEQYF. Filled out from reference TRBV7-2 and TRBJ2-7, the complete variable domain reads GAGVSQSPSNKVTEKGKDVELRCDPISGHTALYWYRQSLGQGLEFLIYFQGNSAPDKSGLPSDRFSAERTGGSVSTLTIQRTQQEDSAVYLCASSQKTEQYFGPGTRLTVT.

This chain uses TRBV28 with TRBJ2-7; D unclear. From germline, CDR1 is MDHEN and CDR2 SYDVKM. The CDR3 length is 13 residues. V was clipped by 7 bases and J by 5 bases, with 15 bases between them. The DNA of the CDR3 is TGTGCCAGCACCTCCCTTATTGGGGACGAGCAGTACTTC. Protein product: CASTSLIGDEQYF.

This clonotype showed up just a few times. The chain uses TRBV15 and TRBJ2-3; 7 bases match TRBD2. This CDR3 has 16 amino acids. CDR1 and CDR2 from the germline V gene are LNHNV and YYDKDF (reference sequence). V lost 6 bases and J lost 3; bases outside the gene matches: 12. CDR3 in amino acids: CATRGRAGESTDTQYF. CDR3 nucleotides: TGTGCCACCAGAGGCCGGGCGGGAGAATCGACAGATACGCAGTATTTT.

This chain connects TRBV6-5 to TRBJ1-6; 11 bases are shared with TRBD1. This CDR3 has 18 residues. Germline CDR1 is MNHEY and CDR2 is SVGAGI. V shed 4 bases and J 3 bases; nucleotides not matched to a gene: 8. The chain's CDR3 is CASSCAGQGAGYNSPLHF. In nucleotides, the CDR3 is TGTGCCAGCAGTTGCGCCGGACAGGGGGCAGGCTATAATTCACCCCTCCACTTT.

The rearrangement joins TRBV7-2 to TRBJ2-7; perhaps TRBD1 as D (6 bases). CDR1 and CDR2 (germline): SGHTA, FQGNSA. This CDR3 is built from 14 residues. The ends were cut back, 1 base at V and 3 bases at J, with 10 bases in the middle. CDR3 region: CTSSLGTEVYEQYF. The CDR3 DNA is TGTACCAGCAGCTTAGGGACAGAAGTCTACGAGCAGTACTTC.

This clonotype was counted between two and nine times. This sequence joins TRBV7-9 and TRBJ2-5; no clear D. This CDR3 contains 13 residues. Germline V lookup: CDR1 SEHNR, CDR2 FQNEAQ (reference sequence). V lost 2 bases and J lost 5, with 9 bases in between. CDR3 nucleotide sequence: TGTGCCAGCAGCTTACGAGGATCCGAGACCCAGTACTTC. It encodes CASSLRGSETQYF.

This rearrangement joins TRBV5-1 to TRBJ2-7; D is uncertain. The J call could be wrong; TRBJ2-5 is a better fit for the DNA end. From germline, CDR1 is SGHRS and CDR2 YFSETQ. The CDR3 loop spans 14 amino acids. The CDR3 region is CASSLVAVEETQYF. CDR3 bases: TGCGCCAGCAGCTTGGTGGCAGTAGAAGAGACCCAGTACTTC.

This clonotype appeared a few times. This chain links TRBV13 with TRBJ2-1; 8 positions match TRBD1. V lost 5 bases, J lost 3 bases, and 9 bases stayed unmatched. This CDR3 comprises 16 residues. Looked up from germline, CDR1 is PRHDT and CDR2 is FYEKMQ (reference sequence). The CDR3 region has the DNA TGTGCCAGCAGCCCTCCCGACAGGGGATACTACAATGAGCAGTTCTTC. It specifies CASSPPDRGYYNEQFF. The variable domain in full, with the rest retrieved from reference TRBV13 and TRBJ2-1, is AAGVIQSPRHLIKEKRETATLKCYPIPRHDTVYWYQQGPGQDPQFLISFYEKMQSDKGSIPDRFSAQQFSDYHSELNMSSLELGDSALYFCASSPPDRGYYNEQFFGPGTRLTVL.